The 13 T cell receptor beta chains presented below share a single source sample, sequenced in a study of technical replicates of blood from a few donors. Sequencing used immunoSEQ multiplex PCR; TCRdb keeps in-frame clones, though not all of them. The data contain tens of thousands of clones, about 93% of them singletons. The sequenced material came from T cells isolated from PBMCs. All receptors come from a human donor in good health.

V is TRBV6-6 and J is TRBJ1-3; D is perhaps TRBD1 (6 bases). V lost 6 bases to trimming and J lost 1 base, with 10 bases between them. Germline V gene sequence: CDR1 MNHNY, CDR2 SVGAGI (reference sequence). The CDR3 loop spans 14 amino acids. CDR3 sequence (DNA): TGTGCCAGCAGCCAAGGGGGTTCTGGAAACACCATATATTTT. Translation gives CASSQGGSGNTIYF.

The count of this clone is one. The genes are TRBV6-1 and TRBJ1-1, with D tentatively TRBD1 (5 bases). Per the germline V gene, CDR1 is MNHNS and CDR2 is SASEGT. Deletions cut 1 base from V and 14 bases from J, with 8 bases between. The CDR3 runs 10 residues. The CDR3 reads CASSEGRGFF. The CDR3, as DNA: TGTGCCAGCAGTGAAGGGCGGGGGTTCTTT.

The chain employs TRBV27 and TRBJ1-1; a possible D gene is TRBD1 (5 bases). The length of the CDR3 is 12 residues. V lost 6 bases to trimming and J lost 5 bases, with 10 bases between them. CDR1 is MNHEY and CDR2 is SMNVEV in the germline V gene (reference sequence). CDR3 DNA: TGTGCCAGCAGCTCAGGGAGGACTGAAGCTTTCTTT. Translated: CASSSGRTEAFF.

This chain connects TRBV6-5 to TRBJ2-7, with 9 bases aligning to TRBD2. Germline assignment: CDR1 MNHEY and CDR2 SVGAGI. The CDR3 covers 15 residues. The ends lost 5 bases at V and 2 bases at J; junction bases unmatched: 7. CDR3 coding DNA: TGTGCCAGCAGTATAACTCTAGCGGGGCCCTACGAGCAGTACTTC. It specifies CASSITLAGPYEQYF.

The chain links TRBV2 to TRBJ2-7; the D gene is possibly TRBD2 (5 bases). Trimming left V 7 bases short and J 3 bases short, with 16 bases between. CDR3 length equals 14 residues. The germline CDR1 and CDR2 sequences are SNHLY and FYNNEI. The CDR3 protein is CASTGRDWNYEQYF. In DNA, the CDR3 is TGTGCCAGCACGGGAAGGGATTGGAACTACGAGCAGTACTTC.

The chain combines TRBV27 with TRBJ1-5, with D possibly TRBD1 on 6 matching bases. Trimming took off 2 bases at V and 7 bases at J, with 9 bases between the two ends. This CDR3 comprises 13 residues. In germline, CDR1 is MNHEY, CDR2 SMNVEV (reference sequence). CDR3 sequence: CASSLRGGQPQHF. CDR3 DNA sequence: TGTGCCAGCAGTTTAAGGGGGGGCCAGCCCCAGCATTTT.

This clone was seen a single time. V is TRBV5-6 and J is TRBJ1-5; TRBD1 aligns across 9 bases. This CDR3 is built from 14 residues. V gave up 0 bases and J gave up 6 bases; unmatched junction bases: 1. The germline CDR1 and CDR2 sequences are SGHDT and YYEEEE. The CDR3 DNA is TGTGCCAGCAGCTTGGGACAGGGGGTTCAGCCCCAGCATTTT. Encoded protein: CASSLGQGVQPQHF.

The chain carries TRBV28 and TRBJ1-2; D remains unclear. This CDR3 comprises 12 residues. Germline loops: CDR1 MDHEN, CDR2 SYDVKM. The germline V and J ends were trimmed by 8 bases and 2 bases, with 9 bases remaining between them. CDR3 nucleotides: TGTGCCAGCGGGGAGGCAAACTATGGCTACACCTTC. Translation gives CASGEANYGYTF.

The chain recombines TRBV25-1 with TRBJ2-7; no clear D gene. Between the trimmed V and J ends, which lost 4 bases and 3 bases, there was a span of 7 bases. CDR1 is MGHDK and CDR2 is SYGVNS in the germline V gene. The CDR3 runs 12 residues. CDR3 residues: CASSAYFYEQYF. CDR3 DNA sequence: TGTGCCAGCAGTGCCTATTTCTACGAGCAGTACTTC.

The chain carries TRBV7-8 and TRBJ1-2, with TRBD1 matching over 12 bases. The germline V gene has CDR1 SGHVS and CDR2 FQNEAQ. CDR3 size: 18 residues. V lost 1 base to trimming and J lost 3 bases; unmatched junction nucleotides: 9. CDR3 protein: CASSLGDRGQGWDYGYTF. CDR3 nucleotides: TGTGCCAGCAGCTTAGGGGACAGGGGGCAAGGTTGGGACTATGGCTACACCTTC. Full variable domain (outside the CDR3, taken from reference TRBV7-8 and TRBJ1-2): GAGVSQSPRYKVAKRGQDVALRCDPISGHVSLFWYQQALGQGPEFLTYFQNEAQLDKSGLPSDRFFAERPEGSVSTLKIQRTQQEDSAVYLCASSLGDRGQGWDYGYTFGSGTRLTVV.

V gene TRBV6-5 combines with J gene TRBJ2-7; 8 nucleotides agree with TRBD1. CDR1 MNHEY and CDR2 SVGAGI come from the germline V gene. The trim removed 4 bases at V and 0 bases at J, leaving 2 bases unmatched. The CDR3 runs 14 residues. This CDR3 reads CASSSQGGSYEQYF. CDR3 nucleotide sequence: TGTGCCAGCAGTTCACAGGGGGGCTCCTACGAGCAGTACTTC.

Notes on this clone: One end of the junction varies from germline; a read error may be responsible. V gene TRBV6-4 combines with J gene TRBJ2-1; D perhaps matches TRBD2 (5 bases). Germline assignment: CDR1 MRHNA and CDR2 SNTAGT. The CDR3 is made up of 12 amino acids. CDR3 in amino acids: CASSDGSTRKLF. In nucleotides, the CDR3 is TGTGCCAGCAGTGACGGAAGCACTAGGAAGCTCTTC.

This rearrangement joins TRBV28 to TRBJ1-1; D uncertain. Looked up from germline, CDR1 is MDHEN and CDR2 is SYDVKM. The CDR3 extends over 11 amino acids. Trimming took off 4 bases at V and 11 bases at J, with 11 bases between the two ends. The CDR3 is CASSWNSGAFF. The CDR3 nucleotides are TGTGCCAGCAGTTGGAACAGTGGGGCTTTCTTT. Looking up the rest from reference TRBV28 and TRBJ1-1 gives the full variable domain: DVKVTQSSRYLVKRTGEKVFLECVQDMDHENMFWYRQDPGLGLRLIYFSYDVKMKEKGDIPEGYSVSREKKERFSLILESASTNQTSMYLCASSWNSGAFFGQGTRLTVV.